This is a list of T cell receptor beta chains from one sample in a study of blood T cell repertoires in COVID-19. Using immunoSEQ multiplex PCR, the repertoire was profiled, and TCRdb retains in-frame clones only, with some absent. The data contain approximately 72,000 clones, approximately 87% of them singletons. The sample was peripheral blood. The source is a woman older than 75 with acute or convalescent COVID-19. The CDR3 runs from the conserved cysteine through the conserved F or W. A D gene is named only where the DNA matches it firmly. Rows give clone size only sometimes, using once, few, many, or a class for an expanded clone.

>TRBJ2-3|TRBV29-1|.|.
TGCAGCGTGACGGCTGGGGGGGATACGCAGTATTTT
CSVTAGGDTQYF
>TRBJ2-3|TRBV3-1/TRBV3-2|TRBD2|once
TGTGCCAGCAGTCCTAGCGGAACAGATACGCAGTATTTT
CASSPSGTDTQYF
>TRBJ2-3|TRBV5-3|TRBD1|.
TGTGCCAGCGGACAGGCGAGCTTCCCCACAGATACGCAGTATTTT
CASGQASFPTDTQYF
>TRBJ1-4|TRBV9|TRBD1|.
TGTGCCAGCAGCGTAGCCCCGACAGGGGGCGGTGAAAAACTGTTTTTT
CASSVAPTGGGEKLFF
>TRBJ2-5|TRBV7-9|TRBD2|.
TGTGCCAGCAGCCCCCTGGGGGTTAGCGGGAGTAACGGCCAAGAGACCCAGTACTTC
CASSPLGVSGSNGQETQYF
>TRBJ2-6|TRBV3-1/TRBV3-2|TRBD1|.
TGTGCCAGCAGCCACGGGACAGGGGGCGGGCTTGGGGCCAACGTCCTGACTTTC
CASSHGTGGGLGANVLTF
>TRBJ2-1|TRBV7-8|TRBD1|.
TGTGCCAGCAGCCCGACAGGGTATGAGCAGTTCTTC
CASSPTGYEQFF
>TRBJ2-1|TRBV6-1|TRBD2|.
TGTGCCAGCAGTGAAGCGGACTTGGGACTAGCGGGAGATTCCTACAATGAGCAGTTCTTC
CASSEADLGLAGDSYNEQFF
>TRBJ2-6|TRBV4-1|.|.
TGCGCCAGCAGCCAGGGCAGCGGAAGCTCTGGGGCCAACGTCCTGACTTTC
CASSQGSGSSGANVLTF
>TRBJ1-1|TRBV12-3/TRBV12-4|.|.
TGTGCCAGCAGTTTCAGCGAGGGTGAAGCTTTCTTT
CASSFSEGEAFF
>TRBJ1-5|TRBV7-6|TRBD1|once
TGTGCCAGCAGCGTGGAAGGGGGCGGCAATCAGCCCCAGCATTTT
CASSVEGGGNQPQHF
>TRBJ2-5|TRBV5-1|.|.
TGCGCCAGCAGCTATCCAGGGGTTGAGACCCAGTACTTC
CASSYPGVETQYF
>TRBJ1-2|TRBV7-9|TRBD1|.
TGTGCCAGCAGCCTACAGGGGGGTAACCATGGCTACACCTTC
CASSLQGGNHGYTF
>TRBJ1-6|TRBV7-8|.|.
TGTGCCAGCAGCTCCCCCGGATTGGGGCTAGATTCACCCCTCCACTTT
CASSSPGLGLDSPLHF
>TRBJ2-5|TRBV29-1|.|.
TGCAGCGTTGTGTTCGGCCGACGCGGAGAGACCCAGTACTTC
CSVVFGRRGETQYF